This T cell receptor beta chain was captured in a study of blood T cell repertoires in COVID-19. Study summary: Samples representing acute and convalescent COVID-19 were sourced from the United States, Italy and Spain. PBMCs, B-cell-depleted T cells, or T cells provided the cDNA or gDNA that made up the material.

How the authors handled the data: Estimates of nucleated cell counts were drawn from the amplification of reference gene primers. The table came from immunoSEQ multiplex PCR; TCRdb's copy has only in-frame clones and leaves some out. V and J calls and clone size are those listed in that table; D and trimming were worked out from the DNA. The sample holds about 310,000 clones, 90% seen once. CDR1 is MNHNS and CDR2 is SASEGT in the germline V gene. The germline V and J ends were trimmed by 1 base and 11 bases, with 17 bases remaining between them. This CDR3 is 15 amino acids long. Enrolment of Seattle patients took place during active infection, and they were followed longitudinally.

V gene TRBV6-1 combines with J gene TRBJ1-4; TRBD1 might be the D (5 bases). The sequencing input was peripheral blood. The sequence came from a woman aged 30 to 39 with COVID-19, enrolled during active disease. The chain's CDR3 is CASSEVRGQGGKLFF. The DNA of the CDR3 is TGTGCCAGCAGTGAAGTAAGGGGCCAGGGTGGGAAACTGTTTTTT.